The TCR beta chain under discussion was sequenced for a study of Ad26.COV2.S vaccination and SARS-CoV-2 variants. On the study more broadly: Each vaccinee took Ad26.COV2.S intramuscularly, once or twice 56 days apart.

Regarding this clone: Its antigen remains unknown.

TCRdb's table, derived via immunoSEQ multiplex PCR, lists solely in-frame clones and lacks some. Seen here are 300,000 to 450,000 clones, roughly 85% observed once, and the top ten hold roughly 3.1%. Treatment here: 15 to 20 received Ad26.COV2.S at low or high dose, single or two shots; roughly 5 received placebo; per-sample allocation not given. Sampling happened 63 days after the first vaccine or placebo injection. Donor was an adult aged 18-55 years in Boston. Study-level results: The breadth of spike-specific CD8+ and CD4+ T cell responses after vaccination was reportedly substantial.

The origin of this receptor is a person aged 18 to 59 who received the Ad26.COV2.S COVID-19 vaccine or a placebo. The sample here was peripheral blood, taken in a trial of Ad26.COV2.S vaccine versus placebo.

CDR3 amino acids: CASSPSNGQGASAFF. Here the CDR3 DNA reads TGTGCCAGCTCACCGTCAAACGGACAGGGGGCATCAGCTTTCTTT. J is TRBJ1-1 and V is TRBV18; 11 nucleotides align to TRBD1. V gave up 3 bases and J gave up 10 bases; unmatched junction bases: 10. The germline V gene has CDR1 KGHSH and CDR2 LQKENI. CDR3 length equals 15 residues.